Listed here is a single T cell receptor (beta chain). Its antigen is undetermined. The cohort excluded patients with autoimmune disease history or systemic immunosuppression. The data are from a study of OX40 agonist ivuxolimab in advanced cancers. Profiling relied on immunoSEQ multiplex PCR, and the TCRdb table lists in-frame clones only, not all of them. This table has roughly 74,000 clones, nearly 95% appearing once. Study outcomes and limitations: Partial responders at 0.1-3.0 mg/kg showed near-lowest clonal expansion.

The J segment lost 4 bases and the V segment lost 3 bases, leaving 3 bases of the junction unmatched. The CDR3 loop spans 15 amino acids. CDR1 is SGHRS, CDR2 YFSETQ, per germline. Source: CD4+ or CD8+ T cells sorted from blood, taken in a trial of the OX40 agonist ivuxolimab. This receptor was taken from an adult with an advanced solid tumor such as melanoma, head and neck, liver or kidney cancer. The genes are TRBV5-1 and TRBJ2-2; 10 bases match TRBD1. DNA for the CDR3: TGCGCCAGCAGCTCAGGACAGGGGGGCACCGGGGAGCTGTTTTTT. The encoded protein is CASSSGQGGTGELFF.